This TCR beta chain came from a study of shared clonotypes between healthy human individuals. Overall study results and limits: Some clonotypes were shared by all four sorted-subset donors, while others were not shared. The non-shared ones had lower generation probabilities than the shared ones. Memory subsets generally showed lower estimated richness than naive subsets.

Concerning this clone: Its antigen is not identified.

CDR1 and CDR2 (germline): MDHEN, SYDVKM. This CDR3 has 10 residues. Trimming cost V 8 bases and J 6 bases, with 5 bases left between them. TCRdb's table, derived via immunoSEQ multiplex PCR, lists solely in-frame clones and lacks some. There are about 680,000 clones in the sample; around 74% occur only once, and roughly 1.7% lies in the top ten. Sequenced: memory CD4+ T cells sorted from blood. The subset here: CD45RA-negative fraction. This chain joins TRBV28 and TRBJ2-1; the D is unclear. This receptor was taken from a woman aged 30 to 39 in good health. The CDR3 loop reads CASSGNEQFF. CDR3 in DNA: TGTGCCAGCTCAGGCAATGAGCAGTTCTTC.